This TCR beta chain was recovered during a study of cytomegalovirus exposure and HLA in healthy donors. Study outcomes and limitations: Most of the TCR beta V segments (in an earlier analysis) were productive either about 87% or about 30% of the time. Reports indicate that TCR beta sequences accurately predicted the HLA-A and HLA-B alleles of most subjects.

CDR1 is SGHVS, CDR2 FQNEAQ, per germline. Germline trimming cut 5 bases from V and 8 bases from J; bases unmatched to any gene: 11. This CDR3 spans 15 amino acids. Worth noting for this clone: Antigen: not known.

The primer mix had 60 Vbeta and 13 Jbeta primers. Repertoires were generated with immunoSEQ multiplex PCR, while TCRdb's copy carries only in-frame clones and drops some. Here the sample spans about 57,000 clones, under 85% being singletons. This receptor was taken from a woman aged 30 to 39 in good health and CMV-seronegative. The chain uses TRBV7-8 and TRBJ2-4; 8 bases are shared with TRBD1. Sample: PBMCs. This CDR3 reads CASSAVGQGAHIQYF. CDR3 nucleotides: TGTGCCAGCAGCGCCGTAGGGCAGGGGGCACACATTCAGTACTTC.